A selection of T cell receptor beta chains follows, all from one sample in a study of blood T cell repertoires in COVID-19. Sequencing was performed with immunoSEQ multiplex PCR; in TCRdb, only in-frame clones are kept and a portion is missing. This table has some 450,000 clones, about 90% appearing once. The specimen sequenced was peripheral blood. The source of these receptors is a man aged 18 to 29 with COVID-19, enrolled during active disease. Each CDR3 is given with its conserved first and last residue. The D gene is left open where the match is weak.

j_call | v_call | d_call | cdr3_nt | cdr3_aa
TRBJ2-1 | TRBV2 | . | TGTGCCAGCAGTAGTCAGTCATACAATGAGCAGTTCTTC | CASSSQSYNEQFF
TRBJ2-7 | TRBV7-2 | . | TGTGCCAGCAGCTTAGACTACTCCTCACCCTACGAGCAGTACTTC | CASSLDYSSPYEQYF
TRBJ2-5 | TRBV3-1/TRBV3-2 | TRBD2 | TGTGCCAGCAGCCGCGGGGGACTAGCGGGACAAGAGACCCAGTACTTC | CASSRGGLAGQETQYF
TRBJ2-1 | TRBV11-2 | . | TGTGCCAGCAGCTTAGAAGTTTCGGACAAGCAGTTCTTC | CASSLEVSDKQFF
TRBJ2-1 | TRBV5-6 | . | TGTGCCAGCCTCCAGGGGGGCCGATACAATGAGCAGTTCTTC | CASLQGGRYNEQFF
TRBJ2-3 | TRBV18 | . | TGTGCCAGCTCACCCGTTCGGGTAGACCACACAGATACGCAGTATTTT | CASSPVRVDHTDTQYF
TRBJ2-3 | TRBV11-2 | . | TGTGCCAGCAGCTCCCGCCGACAGAGGAGGGTAGATACGCAGTATTTT | CASSSRRQRRVDTQYF
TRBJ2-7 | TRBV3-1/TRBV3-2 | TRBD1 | TGTGCCAGCAGTCCGGGACAGGGGACCTACGAGCAGTACTTC | CASSPGQGTYEQYF
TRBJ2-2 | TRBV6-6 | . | TGTGCCAGCAGTTACTCGCGCGGGGCGAACACCGGGGAGCTGTTTTTT | CASSYSRGANTGELFF
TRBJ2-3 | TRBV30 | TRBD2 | TGTGCCTGGAGTGTACGGGGGGGGTCGGATACGCAGTATTTT | CAWSVRGGSDTQYF
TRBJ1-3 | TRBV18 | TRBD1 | TGTGCCAGCTCACCACAGGGGACAGGCGGAAACACCATATATTTT | CASSPQGTGGNTIYF
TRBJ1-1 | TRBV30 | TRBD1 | TGTGCCTGGAAGGGGACAGCTGAAGCTTTCTTT | CAWKGTAEAFF
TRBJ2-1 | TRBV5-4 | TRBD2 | TGTGCCAGCAGCGCGGGGACTAGCGGAAACAATGAGCAGTTCTTC | CASSAGTSGNNEQFF
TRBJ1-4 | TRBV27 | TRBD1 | TGTGCCAGACTGGGACAGGGGAGTGAAAAACTGTTTTTT | CARLGQGSEKLFF
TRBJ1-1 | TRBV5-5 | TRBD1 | TGTGCCAGCAGCTTTCTTCAGGGGGGCGACACTGAAGCTTTCTTT | CASSFLQGGDTEAFF
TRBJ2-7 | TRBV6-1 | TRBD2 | TGTGCCAGCAGTGAAGTACTAGCGGGAGTGTACGAGCAGTACTTC | CASSEVLAGVYEQYF
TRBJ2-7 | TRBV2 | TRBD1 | TGTGCCAGCAGTGAGCCGACAGGGGACCCCTACGAGCAGTACTTC | CASSEPTGDPYEQYF
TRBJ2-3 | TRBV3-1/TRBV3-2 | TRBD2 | TGTGCCAGCAGCCTTACGCGGGGGACCACAGATACGCAGTATTTT | CASSLTRGTTDTQYF
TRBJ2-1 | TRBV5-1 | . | TGCGCCAGCAACTTGCTAGGTGGGTCCTCCTACAATGAGCAGTTCTTC | CASNLLGGSSYNEQFF
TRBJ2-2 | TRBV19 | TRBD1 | TGTGCCAGTAGTCTCACCGGGACAGGGAGGCCGGACACCGGGGAGCTGTTTTTT | CASSLTGTGRPDTGELFF
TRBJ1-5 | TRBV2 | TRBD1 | TGTGCCAGCAGGGGGACAGGGGATAATCAGCCCCAGCATTTT | CASRGTGDNQPQHF
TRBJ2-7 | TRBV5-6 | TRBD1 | TGTGCCAGCAGCAGGACAGGGCCCTACGAGCAGTACTTC | CASSRTGPYEQYF